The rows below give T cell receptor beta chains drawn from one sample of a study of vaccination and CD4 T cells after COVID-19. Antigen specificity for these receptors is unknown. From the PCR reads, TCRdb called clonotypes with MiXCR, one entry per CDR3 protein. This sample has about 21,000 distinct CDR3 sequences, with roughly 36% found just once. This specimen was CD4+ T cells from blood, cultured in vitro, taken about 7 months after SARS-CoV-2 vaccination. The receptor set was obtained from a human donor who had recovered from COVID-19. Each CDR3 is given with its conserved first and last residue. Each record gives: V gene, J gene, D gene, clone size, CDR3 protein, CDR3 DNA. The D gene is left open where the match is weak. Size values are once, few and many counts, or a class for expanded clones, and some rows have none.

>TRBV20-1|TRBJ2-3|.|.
CSANRQTGRGDTDTQYF
TGCAGTGCCAACAGACAGACAGGGCGGGGGGACACAGATACGCAGTATTTT
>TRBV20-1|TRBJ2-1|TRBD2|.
CSAGPGLAGGNEQFF
TGCAGTGCTGGGCCGGGACTAGCGGGAGGTAATGAGCAGTTCTTC
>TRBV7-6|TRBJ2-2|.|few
CASSPLVNTGELFF
TGTGCCAGCAGCCCCCTCGTAAACACCGGGGAGCTGTTTTTT
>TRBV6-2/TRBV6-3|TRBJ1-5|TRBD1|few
CASRENRGFQPQHF
TGTGCCAGCAGAGAGAACAGGGGATTTCAGCCCCAGCATTTT
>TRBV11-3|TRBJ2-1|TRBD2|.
CASGRGAYEQFF
TGTGCCAGCGGGAGGGGAGCATATGAGCAGTTCTTC
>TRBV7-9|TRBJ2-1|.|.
CASSLSGTYNEQFF
TGTGCCAGCAGCTTATCAGGGACCTACAATGAGCAGTTCTTC
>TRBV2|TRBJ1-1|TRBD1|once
CASRRDSGRNTEAFF
TGTGCCAGCAGGCGGGACAGCGGAAGGAACACTGAAGCTTTCTTT
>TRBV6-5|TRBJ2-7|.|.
CASSSLPFARDSYEQYF
TGTGCCAGCAGTTCCCTCCCTTTCGCAAGGGATTCCTACGAGCAGTACTTC
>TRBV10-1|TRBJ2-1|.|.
CASSESTGPSSYNEQFF
TGCGCCAGCAGTGAGTCGACGGGCCCGAGCTCCTACAATGAGCAGTTCTTC
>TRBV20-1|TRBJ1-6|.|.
CSAQIPGTLDSPLHF
TGCAGTGCTCAGATCCCCGGGACCTTGGATTCACCCCTCCACTTT
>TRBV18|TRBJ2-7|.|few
CASSLSRSSYEQYF
TGTGCCAGCTCACTATCAAGGAGCTCCTACGAGCAGTACTTC